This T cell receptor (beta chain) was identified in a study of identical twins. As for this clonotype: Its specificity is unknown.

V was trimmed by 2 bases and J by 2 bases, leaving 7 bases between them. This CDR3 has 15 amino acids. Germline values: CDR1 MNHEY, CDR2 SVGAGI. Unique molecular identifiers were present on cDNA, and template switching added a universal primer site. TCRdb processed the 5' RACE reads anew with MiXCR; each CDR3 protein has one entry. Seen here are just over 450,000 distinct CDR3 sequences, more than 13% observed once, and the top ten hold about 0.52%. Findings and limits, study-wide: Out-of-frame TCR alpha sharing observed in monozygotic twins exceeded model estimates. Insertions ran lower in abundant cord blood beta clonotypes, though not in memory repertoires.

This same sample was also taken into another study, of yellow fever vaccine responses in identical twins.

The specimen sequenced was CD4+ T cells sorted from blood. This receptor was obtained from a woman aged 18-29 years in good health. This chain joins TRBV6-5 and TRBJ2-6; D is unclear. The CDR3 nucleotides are TGTGCCAGCAGTTACGAAAGTACTGGGGCCAACGTCCTGACTTTC. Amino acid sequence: CASSYESTGANVLTF.